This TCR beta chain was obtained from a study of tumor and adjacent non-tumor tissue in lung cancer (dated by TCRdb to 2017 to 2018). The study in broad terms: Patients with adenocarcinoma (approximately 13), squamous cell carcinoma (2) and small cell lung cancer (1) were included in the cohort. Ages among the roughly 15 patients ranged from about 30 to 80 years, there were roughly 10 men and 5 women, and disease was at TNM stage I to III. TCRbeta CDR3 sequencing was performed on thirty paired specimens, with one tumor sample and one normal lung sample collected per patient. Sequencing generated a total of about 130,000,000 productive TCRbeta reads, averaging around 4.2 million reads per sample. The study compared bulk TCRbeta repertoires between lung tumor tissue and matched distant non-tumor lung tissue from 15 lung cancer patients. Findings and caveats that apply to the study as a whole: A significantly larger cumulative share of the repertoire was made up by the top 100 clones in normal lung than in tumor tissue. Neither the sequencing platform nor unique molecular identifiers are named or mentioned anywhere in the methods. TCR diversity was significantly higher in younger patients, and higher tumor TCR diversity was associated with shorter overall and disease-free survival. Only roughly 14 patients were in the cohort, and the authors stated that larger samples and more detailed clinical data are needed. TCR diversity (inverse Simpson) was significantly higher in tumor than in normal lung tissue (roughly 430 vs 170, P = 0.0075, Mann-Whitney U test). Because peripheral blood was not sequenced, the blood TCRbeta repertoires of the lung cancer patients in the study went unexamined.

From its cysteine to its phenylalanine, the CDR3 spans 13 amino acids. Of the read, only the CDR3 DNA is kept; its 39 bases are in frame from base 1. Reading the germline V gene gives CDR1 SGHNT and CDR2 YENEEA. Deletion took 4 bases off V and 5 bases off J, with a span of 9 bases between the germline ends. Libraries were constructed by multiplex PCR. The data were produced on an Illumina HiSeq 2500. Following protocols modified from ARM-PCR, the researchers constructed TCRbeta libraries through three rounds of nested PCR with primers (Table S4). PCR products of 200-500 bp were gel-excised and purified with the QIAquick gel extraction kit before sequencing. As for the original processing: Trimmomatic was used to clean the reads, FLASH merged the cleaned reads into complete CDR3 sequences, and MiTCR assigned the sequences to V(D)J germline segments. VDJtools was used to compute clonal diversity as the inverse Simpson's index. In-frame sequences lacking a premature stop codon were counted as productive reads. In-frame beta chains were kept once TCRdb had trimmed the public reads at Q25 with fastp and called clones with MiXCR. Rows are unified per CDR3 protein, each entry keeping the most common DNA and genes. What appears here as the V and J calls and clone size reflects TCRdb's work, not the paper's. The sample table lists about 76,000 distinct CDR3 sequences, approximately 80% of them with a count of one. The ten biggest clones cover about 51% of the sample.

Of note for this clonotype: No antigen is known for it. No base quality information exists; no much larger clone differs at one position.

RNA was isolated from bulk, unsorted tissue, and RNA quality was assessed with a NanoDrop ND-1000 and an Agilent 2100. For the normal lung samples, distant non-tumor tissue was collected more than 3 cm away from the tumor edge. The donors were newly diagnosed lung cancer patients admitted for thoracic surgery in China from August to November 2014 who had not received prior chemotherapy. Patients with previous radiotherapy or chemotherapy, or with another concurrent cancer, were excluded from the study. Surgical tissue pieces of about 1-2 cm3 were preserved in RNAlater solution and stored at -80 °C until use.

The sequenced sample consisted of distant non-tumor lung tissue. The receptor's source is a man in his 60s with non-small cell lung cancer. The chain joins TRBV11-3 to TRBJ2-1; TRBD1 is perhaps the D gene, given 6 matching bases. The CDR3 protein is CASSWTVDNEQFF. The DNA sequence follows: TGTGCCAGCAGCTGGACAGTTGACAATGAGCAGTTCTTC. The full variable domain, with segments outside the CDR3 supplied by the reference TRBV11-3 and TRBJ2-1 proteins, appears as EAGVVQSPRYKIIEKKQPVAFWCNPISGHNTLYWYLQNLGQGPELLIRYENEEAVDDSQLPKDRFSAERLKGVDSTLKIQPAELGDSAVYLCASSWTVDNEQFFGPGTRLTVL.